These 2 T cell receptor beta chains originate from one sample sequenced in a study of blood T cell repertoires in COVID-19. The repertoire was sequenced with immunoSEQ multiplex PCR; TCRdb's copy has only in-frame clones and lacks some. This table has roughly 41,000 clones, roughly four fifths appearing once. Sequenced: peripheral blood. These TCRs come from a woman at least 80 years old with acute or convalescent COVID-19.

This chain connects TRBV5-1 to TRBJ1-1; TRBD1 might be the D (5 bases). This CDR3 has 14 amino acids. Germline V gives CDR1 SGHRS, CDR2 YFSETQ. Deletions cut 0 bases from V and 4 bases from J, with 10 bases between. As DNA, the CDR3 is TGCGCCAGCAGCTTGGGGCGGGGACCCACTGAAGCTTTCTTT. Amino acids: CASSLGRGPTEAFF.

This clone was seen only a few times. V usage is TRBV9 and J usage is TRBJ2-1; TRBD2 aligns across 12 bases. After removal of 5 bases from V and 5 bases from J, the junction contained 8 bases not matched to a gene. The length of the CDR3 is 16 residues. Germline CDR1 SGDLS, CDR2 YYNGEE. The CDR3 DNA is TGTGCCAGCAGTGCCCTACTAGCGGGGGGCAACAATGAGCAGTTCTTC. It encodes CASSALLAGGNNEQFF.